A single sample is the source of the 26 T cell receptor beta chains below, sequenced in a study of T-cell reconstitution after alpha-beta-depleted transplantation in children. Researchers prepared the TCRbeta library using unique molecular identifiers, the study reports. TCRdb itself ran the PCR reads through MiXCR, one entry per CDR3 protein. The table has approximately 510,000 distinct CDR3 sequences, about a sixth seen once. This specimen was PBMCs from the stem cell graft donor, taken from the stem cell graft. These receptors were collected from a human donor who donated a stem cell graft to a child with acute lymphoblastic leukemia.

This clonotype was detected only a few times. The chain joins TRBV5-6 to TRBJ2-1; perhaps TRBD1 as D (6 bases). The CDR3 runs to 18 residues. Trimming stripped 6 bases from V and 7 bases from J, with 29 bases between. Germline V gene data show CDR1 as SGHDT and CDR2 as YYEEEE. The CDR3 sequence is CASTPDGAGADTGNEQFF. The CDR3 region has the DNA TGTGCCAGCACCCCTGATGGGGCAGGGGCGGACACGGGGAATGAGCAGTTCTTC.

This clonotype was recorded a few times. In nucleotides, the CDR3 is TGCGCCAGCAGCTTGAAGGGCGCACAGGGTTACGGCTACACCTTC. Its translation is CASSLKGAQGYGYTF. The chain links TRBV5-1 to TRBJ1-2, with D possibly matching TRBD1 (6 bases). The CDR3 loop spans 15 amino acids. V was clipped by 1 base and J by 8 bases, with 18 bases between them. Germline-derived CDR1 and CDR2 are SGHRS and YFSETQ.

This clonotype was seen only a few times. The chain carries TRBV18 and TRBJ2-1; TRBD2 matches at 7 bases. In germline, CDR1 is KGHSH, CDR2 LQKENI. V lost 8 bases, J lost 6 bases, and 19 bases stayed unmatched. The CDR3 loop spans 17 amino acids. CDR3: CASEDPGSGHSSNEQFF. For the CDR3, the DNA is TGTGCCAGCGAGGATCCCGGTAGCGGGCATAGTAGCAATGAGCAGTTCTTC.

This clonotype has only a few counts. The V gene is TRBV12-3 or TRBV12-4, the J gene TRBJ2-1, with TRBD2 identical over 7 bases. This CDR3 spans 18 amino acids. Trimming cost V 5 bases and J 1 base; bases outside gene matches: 14. CDR3 nucleotides: TGTGCCAGCAGTCTCCAGAGCGGGGTTATAATATCCTACAATGAGCAGTTCTTC. It yields the protein CASSLQSGVIISYNEQFF.

This clonotype was counted a few times. V and J are TRBV20-1 and TRBJ2-1; 8 bases map to TRBD2. Germline V gene sequence: CDR1 DFQATT, CDR2 SNEGSKA (reference sequence). This CDR3 has 14 amino acids. V lost 0 bases to trimming and J lost 9 bases; unmatched junction nucleotides: 7. CDR3 coding DNA: TGCAGTGCTAGAGAACCGGGACTAGAACGTGAGCAGTTCTTC. Translation: CSAREPGLEREQFF.

This clonotype was observed many times. J is TRBJ1-1 and V is TRBV5-1; no reliable D call. Trimming pared 0 bases from V and 4 bases from J, leaving 4 bases between. CDR1 is SGHRS, CDR2 YFSETQ, per germline. This CDR3 is 12 amino acids long. The CDR3 DNA sequence: TGCGCCAGCAGCTTGGCCAGCACTGAAGCTTTCTTT. It encodes CASSLASTEAFF.

This clonotype has just a few counts. The chain recombines TRBV18 with TRBJ1-1; TRBD1 might be the D (6 bases). The CDR3 has 13 amino acids. From germline, CDR1 is KGHSH and CDR2 LQKENI. V was cut by 3 bases and J by 5 bases, with 10 bases left in between. The CDR3 is CASSPGTPTEAFF. The DNA for the CDR3 is TGTGCCAGCTCACCCGGGACACCAACTGAAGCTTTCTTT.

The sample holds a few counts of this clonotype. The V call is TRBV29-1, the J call TRBJ2-5; TRBD2 might be the D (5 bases). The CDR3 covers 16 residues. CDR1 and CDR2 from the germline V gene are SQVTM and ANQGSEA. Deletions cut 0 bases from V and 2 bases from J, with 16 bases between. CDR3 protein: CSVEDSDWWAQETQYF. CDR3 sequence (DNA): TGCAGCGTTGAAGACTCGGACTGGTGGGCGCAAGAGACCCAGTACTTC.

The chain combines TRBV29-1 with TRBJ2-2; D gene ambiguous. From germline, CDR1 is SQVTM and CDR2 ANQGSEA. The V end lost 5 bases, the J end lost 8 bases, and 9 bases lay between the germline ends. CDR3 size: 11 residues. CDR3 sequence (DNA): TGCAGCGTTCGAAGTAGAGGGGAGCTGTTTTTT. Protein sequence: CSVRSRGELFF.

The chain joins TRBV25-1 to TRBJ2-5, with D hard to call. V was cut by 1 base and J by 1 base, with 7 bases left in between. The CDR3 totals 14 residues. Germline CDR1 and CDR2: MGHDK and SYGVNS. CDR3 nucleotides: TGTGCCAGCAGTGAATGGAAGGTCCAAGAGACCCAGTACTTC. Amino acid sequence: CASSEWKVQETQYF.

This clonotype was recorded a few times. The chain links TRBV20-1 to TRBJ2-6, with a tentative D call TRBD1 (6 bases). The V end lost 5 bases, the J end lost 2 bases, and 13 bases lay between the germline ends. CDR1 DFQATT and CDR2 SNEGSKA come from the germline V gene (reference sequence). The CDR3 has 15 residues. The chain's CDR3 is CSARNRDPGANVLTF. The CDR3 nucleotides read TGCAGTGCTCGTAACAGGGACCCTGGGGCCAACGTCCTGACTTTC.

The chain uses TRBV19 and TRBJ1-1; D is uncertain. Germline V gene data show CDR1 as LNHDA and CDR2 as SQIVND (reference sequence). CDR3 length: 12 amino acids. The ends were cut back, 4 bases at V and 4 bases at J, with 7 bases in the middle. Written as DNA, the CDR3 is TGTGCCAGTAGTAATTCGGCCACTGAAGCTTTCTTT. Its translation: CASSNSATEAFF.

The chain is built from TRBV6-5 and TRBJ1-2, with 9 bases fitting TRBD1. The junction had 7 bases not matched to a gene; V was cut back by 0 bases and J by 8 bases. The CDR3 length is 15 residues. Germline V gives CDR1 MNHEY, CDR2 SVGAGI. In DNA, the CDR3 is TGTGCCAGCAGTTACTCCGGGACAGGGCTAAAGGGCTACACCTTC. It yields the protein CASSYSGTGLKGYTF.

This clonotype was recorded a few times. V usage is TRBV6-5 and J usage is TRBJ2-1, with 10 bases lining up with TRBD2. The V segment lost 0 bases and the J segment 3 bases; nucleotides outside the gene matches: 5. Germline V lookup: CDR1 MNHEY, CDR2 SVGAGI. CDR3 length: 17 residues. This CDR3 reads CASSYSISGRNYNEQFF. The CDR3 DNA is TGTGCCAGCAGTTACTCGATTAGCGGGAGGAACTACAATGAGCAGTTCTTC.

The table lists this clonotype with a few counts. The chain uses TRBV13 and TRBJ2-1, with 10 nucleotides matching TRBD1. Trimming cost V 5 bases and J 8 bases; bases outside gene matches: 6. From germline, CDR1 is PRHDT and CDR2 FYEKMQ (reference sequence). The CDR3 consists of 14 residues. CDR3 region: CASSQDRGQDEQFF. The CDR3 region has the DNA TGTGCCAGCAGCCAAGACAGGGGGCAGGATGAGCAGTTCTTC.

This clonotype has a handful of counts. The chain combines TRBV20-1 with TRBJ2-1, with TRBD2 matching 8 bases. V dropped 1 base and J dropped 3; count of bases not matched to a gene: 14. Per the germline V gene, CDR1 is DFQATT and CDR2 is SNEGSKA (reference sequence). The CDR3 runs 18 residues. This CDR3 is CSARGHTLGTSGYNEQFF. The CDR3 DNA is TGCAGTGCTAGAGGTCATACCCTCGGGACTAGTGGCTACAATGAGCAGTTCTTC.

This chain joins TRBV7-8 and TRBJ2-7, with D perhaps matching TRBD1 (5 bases). From germline, CDR1 is SGHVS and CDR2 FQNEAQ. There are 14 residues in the CDR3. Trimming stripped 5 bases from V and 3 bases from J, with 14 bases between. The CDR3 DNA reads TGTGCCAGCAGCCTCAGGGAAGGGGTCTACGAGCAGTACTTC. Protein sequence: CASSLREGVYEQYF. Drawing the rest from reference TRBV7-8 and TRBJ2-7, the complete variable domain is GAGVSQSPRYKVAKRGQDVALRCDPISGHVSLFWYQQALGQGPEFLTYFQNEAQLDKSGLPSDRFFAERPEGSVSTLKIQRTQQEDSAVYLCASSLREGVYEQYFGPGTRLTVT.

This chain uses TRBV3-1 with TRBJ2-6; 7 bases are a match to TRBD1. The CDR3 extends over 18 amino acids. The V gene's germline CDR1 is LGHDT and CDR2 YNNKEL (reference sequence). Unmatched junction bases numbered 9, after V lost 4 bases and J lost 0 bases. This CDR3 is CASSLQGYSSSGANVLTF. The CDR3 region has the DNA TGTGCCAGCAGCCTACAGGGGTATTCATCCTCTGGGGCCAACGTCCTGACTTTC.

This clonotype was found a few times. Here the CDR3 reads CASTLPFSGNTIYF. The CDR3 DNA follows: TGTGCCAGCACCTTACCATTCTCTGGAAACACCATATATTTT. The rearrangement uses TRBV12-3 or TRBV12-4 and TRBJ1-3; D gene uncertain. The CDR3 covers 14 residues. The V gene lost 7 bases and the J gene lost 0 bases, with 10 bases spanning the gap.

This clonotype has a handful of counts. One junction end does not reproduce the germline sequence, and a read error may be involved. The V call is TRBV5-1, the J call TRBJ2-7, with TRBD2 matching over 9 bases. CDR3 length: 15 amino acids. The germline V gene encodes CDR1 SGHRS and CDR2 YFSETQ. CDR3 bases: TGCGCCAGCACCCCTCTAGCGGGAACTACCTACGGGCAGTACTTC. It yields the protein CASTPLAGTTYGQYF.

This chain joins TRBV6-1 and TRBJ2-4; tentative D call: TRBD2 (5 bases). Germline V gene data show CDR1 as MNHNS and CDR2 as SASEGT. Trimming stripped 2 bases from V and 7 bases from J, with 15 bases between. The CDR3 runs to 15 residues. The CDR3 protein is CASSERAGLRNIQYF. CDR3 DNA sequence: TGTGCCAGCAGTGAAAGGGCCGGACTGAGGAACATTCAGTACTTC.

The V and J genes are TRBV29-1 and TRBJ2-7, with 7 nucleotides matching TRBD2. This CDR3 spans 12 amino acids. Trimming at V came to 5 bases and at J to 2 bases, leaving 3 bases not matched to a gene. From germline, CDR1 is SQVTM and CDR2 ANQGSEA. CDR3 nucleotide sequence: TGCAGCGTTCGCGGACTAGCCTACGAGCAGTACTTC. This encodes CSVRGLAYEQYF.

This clonotype was counted only a few times. This rearrangement joins TRBV3-1 to TRBJ2-3; 7 nucleotides match TRBD2. Per germline, CDR1 LGHDT and CDR2 YNNKEL (reference sequence). The V segment lost 4 bases and the J segment 0 bases; nucleotides outside the gene matches: 10. The CDR3 is made up of 17 amino acids. As DNA, the CDR3 is TGTGCCAGCAGCCGAGGCCCTGGACTAGTCAGCACAGATACGCAGTATTTT. Amino acid sequence: CASSRGPGLVSTDTQYF.

V usage is TRBV2 and J usage is TRBJ2-5, with TRBD2 matching 10 bases. The germline V gene has CDR1 SNHLY and CDR2 FYNNEI. V lost 1 base to trimming and J lost 5 bases; unmatched junction nucleotides: 10. The CDR3 runs to 17 residues. This CDR3 is CASSEVIAGGGGETQYF. The DNA for the CDR3 is TGTGCCAGCAGTGAAGTAATAGCGGGAGGCGGGGGCGAGACCCAGTACTTC. Using reference TRBV2 and TRBJ2-5 for the parts outside the CDR3, the full variable domain is EPEVTQTPSHQVTQMGQEVILRCVPISNHLYFYWYRQILGQKVEFLVSFYNNEISEKSEIFDDQFSVERPDGSNFTLKIRSTKLEDSAMYFCASSEVIAGGGGETQYFGPGTRLLVL.

This clonotype was counted at least ten times. The rearrangement links TRBV18 to TRBJ2-7; no clear D gene. The germline gives CDR1 KGHSH, CDR2 LQKENI. The germline V and J ends were trimmed by 2 bases and 2 bases, with 13 bases remaining between them. CDR3 size: 15 residues. Written as DNA, the CDR3 is TGTGCCAGCTCACCAAATTACCTAGGCACCTACGAGCAGTACTTC. It codes for CASSPNYLGTYEQYF. The full variable domain, rest sourced from reference TRBV18 and TRBJ2-7, is NAGVMQNPRHLVRRRGQEARLRCSPMKGHSHVYWYRQLPEEGLKFMVYLQKENIIDESGMPKERFSAEFPKEGPSILRIQQVVRGDSAAYFCASSPNYLGTYEQYFGPGTRLTVT.

The chain recombines TRBV9 with TRBJ2-7; no clear D gene. Looked up from germline, CDR1 is SGDLS and CDR2 is YYNGEE. This CDR3 comprises 14 residues. V was clipped by 0 bases and J by 1 base, with 8 bases between them. The CDR3 sequence: CASSVATRSYEQYF. In DNA form, the CDR3 reads TGTGCCAGCAGCGTAGCTACGCGTTCCTACGAGCAGTACTTC.